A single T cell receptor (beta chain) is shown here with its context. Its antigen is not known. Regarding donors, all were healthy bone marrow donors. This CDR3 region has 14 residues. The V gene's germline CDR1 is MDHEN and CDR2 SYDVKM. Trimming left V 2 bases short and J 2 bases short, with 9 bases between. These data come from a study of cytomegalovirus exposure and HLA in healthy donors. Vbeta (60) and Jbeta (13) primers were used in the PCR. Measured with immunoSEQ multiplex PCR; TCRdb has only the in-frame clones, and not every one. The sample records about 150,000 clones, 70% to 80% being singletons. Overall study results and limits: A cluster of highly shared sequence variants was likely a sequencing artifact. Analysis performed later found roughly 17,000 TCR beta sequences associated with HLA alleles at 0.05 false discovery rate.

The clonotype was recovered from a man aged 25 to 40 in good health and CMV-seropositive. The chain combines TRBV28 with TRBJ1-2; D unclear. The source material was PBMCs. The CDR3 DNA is TGTGCCAGCAGTTTAGAGGGATGGAACTATGGCTACACCTTC. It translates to CASSLEGWNYGYTF.